The 10 T cell receptor beta chains below come from one sample, sequenced in a study of somatic mutations in cytotoxic T cells in rheumatoid arthritis (dated by TCRdb to the late 2010s). The method was the immunoSEQ multiplex PCR assay. Here the immuneACCESS table is served through TCRdb, limited to in-frame sequences with V and J called. Missing clones are a known gap in these copies; in checked studies unresolved V genes cover under half, and the rest lacks a known reason. Within this sample are 30,000 to 45,000 clones, with 70% to 85% of them counted one time only. Together, the top ten hold about 3.4% of the sample. The material sequenced was CD8+ T cells sorted from blood. Source of these receptors: a man aged 40-49 years in good health.

This clone has a single count. The CDR3 nucleotides are TGTGCCAGCAGGTGGACAGCAGAGACCCAGTACTTC. Amino acids: CASRWTAETQYF. The chain recombines TRBV25-1 with TRBJ2-5, with D maybe TRBD1 (6 bases). The germline CDR1 and CDR2 sequences are MGHDK and SYGVNS. CDR3 length equals 12 residues. Deletions cut 6 bases from V and 4 bases from J, with 9 bases between.

The rearrangement joins TRBV6-5 to TRBJ2-1, with a tentative D call TRBD2 (5 bases). This CDR3 region has 11 residues. Germline V gives CDR1 MNHEY, CDR2 SVGAGI. Trimming removed 7 bases from V and 5 bases from J, with 6 bases in between. The CDR3 region is CASNGDNEQFF. DNA for the CDR3: TGTGCCAGCAACGGGGACAATGAGCAGTTCTTC.

The chain recombines TRBV5-1 with TRBJ1-1; D ambiguous. This CDR3 contains 12 residues. Deletions cut 0 bases from V and 11 bases from J, with 11 bases between. From germline, CDR1 is SGHRS and CDR2 YFSETQ. DNA of the CDR3: TGCGCCAGCAGCTTGGGGACCCGGGAGGCTTTCTTT. This gives the protein CASSLGTREAFF.

This clone was detected only once. This chain links TRBV4-3 with TRBJ1-4; D uncertain. The CDR3 sequence is 16 residues long. The germline CDR1 and CDR2 sequences are LGHNA and YSLEER. The V gene lost 0 bases and the J gene lost 4 bases, with 12 bases spanning the gap. CDR3 sequence: CASSQDQEGINEKLFF. CDR3 bases: TGCGCCAGCAGCCAAGATCAGGAAGGAATTAATGAAAAACTGTTTTTT.

The table lists this clone with a count of one. The chain is built from TRBV14 and TRBJ1-2, with D maybe TRBD1 (5 bases). V lost 0 bases, J lost 8 bases, and 13 bases lay in between. This CDR3 is 14 amino acids long. CDR1 and CDR2 from the germline V gene are SGHDN and FVKESK. The CDR3 nucleotides are TGTGCCAGCAGCCAAGATTGGGGGTTTTACGGCTACACCTTC. This gives the protein CASSQDWGFYGYTF.

The rearrangement joins TRBV4-1 to TRBJ2-5, with TRBD2 matching 7 bases. Germline assignment: CDR1 MGHRA and CDR2 YSYEKL. Trimming took 1 base from V and 5 from J; bases not matched to a gene: 4. The length of the CDR3 is 14 residues. The CDR3 protein is CASSQGWGGETQYF. CDR3 DNA: TGCGCCAGCAGCCAAGGATGGGGGGGTGAGACCCAGTACTTC.

The V call is TRBV30, the J call TRBJ2-1; D not certain. Germline CDR1 reads GTSNPN; CDR2 reads SVGIG (reference sequence). V dropped 2 bases and J dropped 6 bases, with 8 bases sitting between them. This CDR3 contains 12 residues. The DNA for the CDR3 is TGTGCCTGGAGTTTCGCGGCCAATGAGCAGTTCTTC. This gives the protein CAWSFAANEQFF.

This clone was observed once. The V gene is TRBV15, the J gene TRBJ2-7; 7 bases map to TRBD1. The CDR3 covers 14 residues. V gave up 3 bases and J gave up 1 base; unmatched junction bases: 3. CDR1 is LNHNV, CDR2 YYDKDF, per germline (reference sequence). The DNA of the CDR3 is TGTGCCACCAGCAGGGGGACAGAGTCCTACGAGCAGTACTTC. It specifies CATSRGTESYEQYF.

This chain joins TRBV30 and TRBJ1-5; possible D gene TRBD1, 5 bases. Germline CDR1 is GTSNPN and CDR2 is SVGIG (reference sequence). The CDR3 totals 14 residues. V was cut by 2 bases and J by 2 bases, with 10 bases left in between. In DNA form, the CDR3 reads TGTGCCTGGAGTCAGGGCATTGGCAATCAGCCCCAGCATTTT. Residues: CAWSQGIGNQPQHF.

The chain recombines TRBV2 with TRBJ2-3; 9 bases are shared with TRBD1. The V segment lost 3 bases and the J segment 5 bases; nucleotides outside the gene matches: 6. Germline V gene sequence: CDR1 SNHLY, CDR2 FYNNEI. This CDR3 is built from 15 residues. CDR3 nucleotides: TGTGCCAGCAGTGATTGGGACAGGGTTGAAGATACGCAGTATTTT. Its protein is CASSDWDRVEDTQYF.